This T cell receptor (beta chain) was recorded in a study of PD-1 blockade in classical Hodgkin lymphoma. Study-level results: By C4D1, CD4+ diversity increased significantly, especially in complete responders. No one has yet defined what causes the repertoire differences, which may be disease activity or prior therapy. Baseline diversity in complete responders resembled that of newly diagnosed patients.

Every single patient, without exception, relapsed after autologous stem cell transplantation, and brentuximab vedotin exposure varied. With respect to this clone: Its antigen is undetermined.

TCRdb keeps only in-frame clones here, not all; method: immunoSEQ multiplex PCR. This table has 90,000 to 120,000 clones, roughly nine tenths appearing once. Germline lookup yields CDR1 KGHSH and CDR2 LQKENI. The CDR3 sequence is 17 residues long. V was trimmed by 2 bases and J by 3 bases, leaving 19 bases between them. The source was peripheral blood mononuclear cells (PBMCs), collected before the second cycle of nivolumab. The receptor was derived from a human donor with classical Hodgkin lymphoma. The chain couples TRBV18 to TRBJ1-1, with TRBD1 as a possible D gene (5 bases). CDR3 DNA sequence: TGTGCCAGCTCACCAGCAGGGACTGCGCAGTGGGACACTGAAGCTTTCTTT. Translated, it gives CASSPAGTAQWDTEAFF. The full variable domain, its missing parts supplied by reference TRBV18 and TRBJ1-1, is NAGVMQNPRHLVRRRGQEARLRCSPMKGHSHVYWYRQLPEEGLKFMVYLQKENIIDESGMPKERFSAEFPKEGPSILRIQQVVRGDSAAYFCASSPAGTAQWDTEAFFGQGTRLTVV.